This is a list of T cell receptor beta chains from one sample in a study of molecular identifiers for immune sequencing clone quantification. TCRdb re-analysed the PCR reads in MiXCR, keeping a single row per CDR3 protein. The sample holds about 68,000 distinct CDR3 sequences, less than 20% seen once. Sequencing was done on a sample of naive CD8+ T cells from blood, with Jurkat cell RNA spiked in. The receptors here all came from a human donor in good health. Some libraries in this study had Jurkat cell RNA spiked in. Both conserved end residues are part of each CDR3. Fields, in order: D gene, V gene, J gene, clone size, CDR3 protein. The D gene is left open where the match is weak. Clone size is shown for a subset of rows, as once, few, many or a class of expanded clone.

.	TRBV24-1	TRBJ2-2	many	CATSDPLGGELFF
.	TRBV29-1	TRBJ2-1	.	CSVERAPNEQFF
.	TRBV14	TRBJ2-5	many	CASNGQHQETQYF
TRBD2	TRBV6-2/TRBV6-3	TRBJ2-1	many	CASSYVSGSFNEQFF
.	TRBV27	TRBJ2-7	many	CASSPSKGESSYEQYF
TRBD2	TRBV4-1	TRBJ2-3	.	CASSQVEAGLAGTGTQYF
.	TRBV28	TRBJ1-5	many	CASSLIPDQPQHF
.	TRBV29-1	TRBJ2-7	many	CSVESESYEQYF
.	TRBV21-1	TRBJ2-7	many	CASGRTREQYF
.	TRBV7-3	TRBJ2-7	many	CASSLRDNYEQYF
.	TRBV6-5	TRBJ1-4	.	CASSCSAGSNEKLFF